The present T cell receptor beta chain was sequenced within a study of T cells in Graves' hyperthyroidism and ophthalmopathy. Study-level background: The blood sample was taken at first diagnosis, before treatment began. General study findings and limits: With a median lead of 6.5 months before onset, the model predicted ophthalmopathy.

Disease lasting under 3 months, a NOSPECS grade of at least 4, and a Clinical Activity Score of at least 3 were features of the ophthalmopathy patients. Isolation of PBMCs was performed on 8 to 10 ml fresh peripheral blood. RNA transcripts gave rise to amplified TCR beta CDR3 regions. During a first-round RT-PCR of the TCR CDR3, the HTBI primer set was used. TCRdb passed the multiplex PCR reads through MiXCR, listing each CDR3 protein once. The sample shows 400,000 to 500,000 distinct CDR3 sequences, approximately 15% of them seen only once. This clonotype was counted at least ten times. What it binds is unknown. V lost 7 bases to trimming and J lost 1 base, with 13 bases between them. This CDR3 region has 14 residues.

This chain joins TRBV12-3 or TRBV12-4 and TRBJ1-1; D is possibly TRBD1 (6 bases). The TCR comes from a man younger than 30 with Graves' ophthalmopathy. Sequenced sample: blood. The CDR3 here is CASTLAGQNTEAFF. CDR3 DNA: TGTGCCAGCACCCTAGCGGGACAGAACACTGAAGCTTTCTTT.